One sample yielded the 10 T cell receptor beta chains listed below, sequenced in a study of CD8+ T cells in alopecia areata. Isolated RNA was reverse transcribed into cDNA used as the sequencing template. Clones were sequenced by immunoSEQ multiplex PCR, and TCRdb holds only the in-frame ones, with some missing. The table has 110,000 or so clones, 55% to 70% seen once; the top ten hold around 2.8%. Sequencing was done on a sample of CD4+ T cells sorted from blood. These receptors all stem from a human donor in good health.

The chain recombines TRBV29-1 with TRBJ2-3; D is unresolved. There are 12 residues in the CDR3. V dropped 8 bases and J dropped 1 base, with 10 bases sitting between them. Germline CDR1 is SQVTM and CDR2 is ANQGSEA. The CDR3 loop is CSFSLGTDTQYF. In nucleotides, the CDR3 is TGCAGCTTTAGTCTAGGCACAGATACGCAGTATTTT.

In DNA, the CDR3 is TGTGCCAGCAGTCTGGACAGGGGGCAGGAGACCCAGTACTTC. Translation gives CASSLDRGQETQYF. This chain joins TRBV27 and TRBJ2-5, with TRBD1 matching over 11 bases. V dropped 5 bases and J dropped 5; count of bases not matched to a gene: 4. The CDR3 length is 14 residues. Germline V gives CDR1 MNHEY, CDR2 SMNVEV (reference sequence).

The chain carries TRBV29-1 and TRBJ1-2, with a tentative D call TRBD1 (6 bases). Per the germline V gene, CDR1 is SQVTM and CDR2 is ANQGSEA. The CDR3 has 11 residues. CDR3 nucleotides: TGCACCTCCCAGGGGATTGAGGGCTACACCTTC. Translated, it gives CTSQGIEGYTF.

This chain connects TRBV30 to TRBJ2-2; a possible D gene is TRBD1 (5 bases). The CDR3 length is 14 residues. Between the trimmed V and J ends, which lost 3 bases and 3 bases, there was a span of 11 bases. From germline, CDR1 is GTSNPN and CDR2 SVGIG (reference sequence). DNA of the CDR3: TGTGCCTGGAGGCAGGGTTCGCACACCGGGGAGCTGTTTTTT. It encodes CAWRQGSHTGELFF.

This clone occurred a few times. The identical CDR3 is also encoded by other nucleotide sequences in the sample. V is TRBV5-1 and J is TRBJ1-2; 7 nucleotides align to TRBD1. After removal of 8 bases from V and 8 bases from J, the junction contained 12 bases not matched to a gene. The CDR3 runs 13 residues. Looked up from germline, CDR1 is SGHRS and CDR2 is YFSETQ. The DNA for the CDR3 is TGCGCCAGTAGACTCGAGGGGGCGACGGGCTACACCTTC. Amino acid sequence: CASRLEGATGYTF.

This clone was seen only a few times. The J gene is TRBJ2-7, the V gene TRBV14; no clear D. V was pared by 2 bases and J by 0 bases, with 8 bases between. Germline assignment: CDR1 SGHDN and CDR2 FVKESK. This CDR3 has 14 amino acids. The CDR3 spells CASSQHLTSYEQYF. The CDR3 nucleotides read TGTGCCAGCAGCCAACACCTTACCTCCTACGAGCAGTACTTC. The full variable domain, rest sourced from reference TRBV14 and TRBJ2-7, is EAGVTQFPSHSVIEKGQTVTLRCDPISGHDNLYWYRRVMGKEIKFLLHFVKESKQDESGMPNNRFLAERTGGTYSTLKVQPAELEDSGVYFCASSQHLTSYEQYFGPGTRLTVT.

The V call is TRBV7-2, the J call TRBJ2-7, with unresolved D. The germline V gene encodes CDR1 SGHTA and CDR2 FQGNSA. This CDR3 comprises 14 residues. Deletions cut 3 bases from V and 0 bases from J, with 9 bases between. CDR3 protein: CASSFGISSYEQYF. For the CDR3, the DNA is TGTGCCAGCAGCTTCGGAATTTCCTCCTACGAGCAGTACTTC.

The genes are TRBV29-1 and TRBJ2-1; no clear D gene. V was pared by 6 bases and J by 9 bases, with 9 bases between. Germline V lookup: CDR1 SQVTM, CDR2 ANQGSEA. The CDR3 contains 10 residues. This CDR3 reads CSVANGEQFF. CDR3 bases: TGCAGCGTCGCGAATGGTGAGCAGTTCTTC.

The chain is built from TRBV5-4 and TRBJ2-6; 10 bases map to TRBD1. The trim removed 4 bases at V and 2 bases at J, leaving 3 bases unmatched. The CDR3 is 16 residues long. The germline CDR1 and CDR2 sequences are SGHNT and YYREEE (reference sequence). CDR3 sequence reads: CASSKTGGPGANVLTF. The CDR3 region has the DNA TGTGCCAGCAGCAAGACAGGGGGCCCTGGGGCCAACGTCCTGACTTTC.

V is TRBV9 and J is TRBJ1-3; tentative D call: TRBD1 (5 bases). The V gene lost 2 bases and the J gene lost 2 bases, with 14 bases spanning the gap. This CDR3 comprises 16 residues. CDR1 and CDR2 (germline): SGDLS, YYNGEE. The CDR3 region is CASSVSPDSAGNTIYF. The CDR3 DNA reads as TGTGCCAGCAGCGTCTCCCCCGACAGTGCTGGAAACACCATATATTTT.